Each of the 17 T cell receptor beta chains below was sequenced from the same sample in a study of T cell clones after liver transplantation (dated by TCRdb to 2018 to 2020). The library was prepared using the immunoSEQ multiplex PCR assay. The source is immuneACCESS, and TCRdb retained only in-frame sequences with V and J called. Part of the clones is not carried over; for the studies checked, unresolved V genes explain less than half of this, and the remainder is unexplained. For this sample there are around 75,000 clones; 84% appear just once. 2% to 2.5% of the sample goes to the ten largest clones. Sample: CD4+ T cells from blood, taken around 48 months after liver transplant. All receptors come from a human patient who received a liver transplant. Some T cells may be donor cells from the graft after a transplant.

The CDR3 sequence: CASSPVGNIQYF. The DNA of the CDR3 is TGTGCCAGCAGCCCCGTCGGTAACATTCAGTACTTC. The chain recombines TRBV7-9 with TRBJ2-4; no clear D. The V end lost 5 bases, the J end lost 7 bases, and 9 bases lay between the germline ends. CDR1 is SEHNR and CDR2 is FQNEAQ in the germline V gene (reference sequence). This CDR3 comprises 12 residues.

V and J are TRBV10-3 and TRBJ1-2; TRBD1 matches at 7 bases. Germline CDR1 reads ENHRY; CDR2 reads SYGVKD. V dropped 6 bases and J dropped 7; count of bases not matched to a gene: 8. This CDR3 has 13 residues. The CDR3 reads CAIRGDRARGYTF. In DNA, the CDR3 is TGTGCCATCAGGGGAGACAGGGCTCGTGGCTACACCTTC.

The V gene is TRBV12-5, the J gene TRBJ2-3, with D hard to call. This CDR3 comprises 11 residues. V gave up 1 base and J gave up 6 bases, with 2 bases separating them. Germline loops: CDR1 LGHNT, CDR2 FRNRAP. The CDR3 DNA sequence: TGTGCTAGTGGTTTGGGGGATACGCAGTATTTT. Translated, it gives CASGLGDTQYF.

The V call is TRBV29-1, the J call TRBJ1-4; TRBD1 might be the D (5 bases). This CDR3 is 13 amino acids long. The germline gives CDR1 SQVTM, CDR2 ANQGSEA. Trimming cost V 0 bases and J 7 bases, with 9 bases left between them. DNA for the CDR3: TGCAGCGTTGAAGATAGGGGTGGTGAAAAACTGTTTTTT. It is translated as CSVEDRGGEKLFF.

The chain employs TRBV7-9 and TRBJ1-2; no clear D gene. Germline CDR1 SEHNR, CDR2 FQNEAQ (reference sequence). The CDR3 sequence is 12 residues long. Trimming removed 6 bases from V and 2 bases from J, with 7 bases in between. The CDR3: CASSYENYGYTF. CDR3 in DNA: TGTGCCAGCAGTTACGAGAACTATGGCTACACCTTC. The full variable domain, completed using reference TRBV7-9 and TRBJ1-2, is DTGVSQNPRHKITKRGQNVTFRCDPISEHNRLYWYRQTLGQGPEFLTYFQNEAQLEKSRLLSDRFSAERPKGSFSTLEIQRTEQGDSAMYLCASSYENYGYTFGSGTRLTVV.

The V gene is TRBV7-6, the J gene TRBJ2-3; D not resolved. Germline loops: CDR1 SGHVS, CDR2 FNYEAQ. The CDR3 extends over 14 amino acids. The V end lost 4 bases, the J end lost 6 bases, and 14 bases lay between the germline ends. CDR3 residues: CASSYRAPPDTQYF. The CDR3 DNA reads TGTGCCAGCAGCTACCGGGCCCCCCCCGATACGCAGTATTTT.

The chain recombines TRBV5-6 with TRBJ2-7; D call uncertain. The CDR3 is made up of 15 amino acids. The germline V gene has CDR1 SGHDT and CDR2 YYEEEE. The V gene lost 3 bases and the J gene lost 7 bases, with 20 bases spanning the gap. The CDR3 DNA follows: TGTGCCAGCAGCTCACGGTCCACCCGATCCTGGGAGCAGTACTTC. Translated, it gives CASSSRSTRSWEQYF.

The rearrangement links TRBV28 to TRBJ1-2; 7 bases align to TRBD1. V gave up 5 bases and J gave up 4 bases; unmatched junction bases: 7. This CDR3 has 14 residues. The germline V gene has CDR1 MDHEN and CDR2 SYDVKM. The CDR3 loop reads CASSIPPGGYGYTF. The CDR3 DNA follows: TGTGCCAGCAGTATCCCTCCAGGGGGCTATGGCTACACCTTC.

The rearrangement links TRBV28 to TRBJ2-7, with TRBD1 identical over 9 bases. V was clipped by 5 bases and J by 6 bases; unmatched bases: 8. The CDR3 covers 14 residues. Germline CDR1 MDHEN, CDR2 SYDVKM. The CDR3 loop reads CASSPLGQGGEQYF. CDR3 bases: TGTGCCAGCAGTCCCCTGGGACAGGGAGGCGAGCAGTACTTC.

The gene calls are TRBV6-6 and TRBJ2-7; 8 bases line up with TRBD1. The CDR3 is 14 amino acids. The germline V gene has CDR1 MNHNY and CDR2 SVGAGI (reference sequence). The V and J ends lost 0 bases and 5 bases, in that order; junction bases with no gene match: 3. CDR3 protein: CASSYSAGGHEQYF. DNA of the CDR3: TGTGCCAGCAGTTACTCGGCAGGGGGCCACGAGCAGTACTTC.

This chain connects TRBV6-5 to TRBJ1-2; D gene uncertain. CDR3 length equals 14 residues. The ends were cut back, 0 bases at V and 2 bases at J, with 7 bases in the middle. CDR1 and CDR2 (germline): MNHEY, SVGAGI. CDR3 protein: CASSYSIQNYGYTF. For the CDR3, the DNA is TGTGCCAGCAGTTACTCGATTCAGAACTATGGCTACACCTTC.

The rearrangement joins TRBV10-2 to TRBJ2-7; 8 bases agree with TRBD1. The germline CDR1 and CDR2 sequences are WSHSY and SAAADI. The CDR3 spans 15 residues. Losses at the gene ends were 8 bases for V and 4 bases for J; bases not matched to a gene: 13. The CDR3 bases are TGCGCCAGCCGCGCTCAGGGGGCTGAATTATACGAGCAGTACTTC. This sequence encodes CASRAQGAELYEQYF.

The gene calls are TRBV5-6 and TRBJ2-5; a weak D match, TRBD1 (7 bases). CDR3 length: 15 residues. V was shortened by 2 bases and J by 3 bases, with 14 bases between the two germline ends. Germline-derived CDR1 and CDR2 are SGHDT and YYEEEE. The DNA of the CDR3 is TGTGCCAGCAGCTTACAGGGGTCGGGGGAAGAGACCCAGTACTTC. Protein product: CASSLQGSGEETQYF.

This clone was seen a few times. The CDR3: CASSIQGANTGELFF. CDR3 DNA sequence: TGCGCCAGCAGCATCCAGGGGGCAAACACCGGGGAGCTGTTTTTT. The V and J genes are TRBV5-1 and TRBJ2-2; 8 positions agree with TRBD1. V dropped 4 bases and J dropped 2; count of bases not matched to a gene: 4. Germline-derived CDR1 and CDR2 are SGHRS and YFSETQ. CDR3 length equals 15 residues.

The CDR3 coding sequence is TGTGCCAGTAGTACCTTGGGACGGGAGACCCAGTACTTC. It codes for CASSTLGRETQYF. This chain joins TRBV19 and TRBJ2-5; D tentatively reads TRBD1 or TRBD2 (5 bases each). The CDR3 totals 13 residues. With 4 bases removed from V and 5 bases from J, the gap between germline ends came to 11 bases. Germline V gene sequence: CDR1 LNHDA, CDR2 SQIVND (reference sequence). Complete variable domain (other parts from reference TRBV19 and TRBJ2-5): DGGITQSPKYLFRKEGQNVTLSCEQNLNHDAMYWYRQDPGQGLRLIYYSQIVNDFQKGDIAEGYSVSREKKESFPLTVTSAQKNPTAFYLCASSTLGRETQYFGPGTRLLVL.

The chain couples TRBV9 to TRBJ1-4, with a tentative D call TRBD1 (6 bases). V gave up 3 bases and J gave up 0 bases, with 12 bases separating them. From germline, CDR1 is SGDLS and CDR2 YYNGEE. There are 16 residues in the CDR3. The CDR3 DNA sequence: TGTGCCAGCAGCGCTCGTGAGGGGGCAACTAATGAAAAACTGTTTTTT. It encodes CASSAREGATNEKLFF.

This clone was seen a single time. This sequence joins TRBV7-3 and TRBJ2-2, with a tentative D call TRBD2 (7 bases). The V and J ends lost 1 base and 11 bases respectively, with 20 bases between them. The CDR3 runs 16 residues. Germline lookup yields CDR1 SGHTA and CDR2 FQGTGA. The CDR3 sequence is CASSLSGGHHRGELFF. The CDR3 bases are TGTGCCAGCAGCTTAAGCGGGGGCCACCACCGGGGTGAGCTGTTTTTT.